This T cell receptor (beta chain) is from a study of CD8 T cells in ankylosing spondylitis. Each TCR beta library was made by quantitative 5'-RACE that incorporated molecular barcodes. One entry per CDR3 protein results from TCRdb running MiXCR on the 5' RACE reads. The sample holds 390,000 or so distinct CDR3 sequences; around 24% are singletons and the top ten take about 17%. The CDR3 totals 13 residues. Trimming took 9 bases from V and 5 from J, leaving 13 bases between them. CDR1 is KGHDR and CDR2 is SFDVKD in the germline V gene. Whole-study results and caveats: The authors reported significant enrichment of disease-linked clones in matched ankylosing spondylitis synovial fluid. A motif in TCR beta, a set of 8 or 9 highly homologous variants, appeared characteristic of ankylosing spondylitis blood.

This clonotype was detected a few times. Its antigen remains unknown. This sequence was found in a male donor with ankylosing spondylitis. This chain connects TRBV24-1 to TRBJ2-1, with D possibly being TRBD2 (5 bases). The sample taken for sequencing was blood, either unsorted or a sorted T cell fraction (not recorded which). CDR3 amino acids: CATGLAGHNEQFF. DNA for the CDR3: TGTGCCACCGGGCTGGCGGGCCACAATGAGCAGTTCTTC.